A selection of T cell receptor beta chains follows, all from one sample in a study of shared clonotypes between healthy human individuals. The assay was immunoSEQ multiplex PCR, and TCRdb's table has in-frame clones only and misses some. Of about 490,000 clones listed, roughly four fifths are singletons. Specimen: PBMCs. All receptors derive from a woman between 40 and 50 years old in good health. Some clones in this sample may be carry-over from other donors' samples. The CDR3 runs from the conserved cysteine through the conserved F or W. A D gene is named only where the DNA matches it firmly. Expanded clones get a size class; other rows say once, few or many, or leave the size out.

CDR3 protein: CASSSDRRNTGELFF
CDR3 DNA: TGTGCCAGCTCATCGGACAGACGAAACACCGGGGAGCTGTTTTTT
J gene: TRBJ2-2
V gene: TRBV18
D gene: -
clone size: -

CDR3 protein: CASSTARRARETQYF
CDR3 DNA: TGTGCCAGCAGTACAGCTCGCAGGGCCCGAGAGACCCAGTACTTC
J gene: TRBJ2-5
V gene: TRBV7-8
D gene: -
clone size: few

CDR3 protein: CASSPGAGTEAFF
CDR3 DNA: TGTGCCAGCTCCCCGGGGGCCGGCACTGAAGCTTTCTTT
J gene: TRBJ1-1
V gene: TRBV6-6
D gene: -
clone size: few

CDR3 protein: CASSLAGVQYF
CDR3 DNA: TGTGCCAGCAGCCTAGCGGGAGTACAGTACTTC
J gene: TRBJ2-7
V gene: TRBV6-1
D gene: TRBD2
clone size: -

CDR3 protein: CASSLGLAGVADTQYF
CDR3 DNA: TGCGCCAGCAGCTTGGGACTAGCGGGAGTTGCAGATACGCAGTATTTT
J gene: TRBJ2-3
V gene: TRBV5-1
D gene: TRBD2
clone size: once

CDR3 protein: CASSSLGETQYF
CDR3 DNA: TGTGCCAGCAGCTCCTTGGGGGAGACCCAGTACTTC
J gene: TRBJ2-5
V gene: TRBV7-7
D gene: -
clone size: -

CDR3 protein: CASRGLALTGELFF
CDR3 DNA: TGTGCCAGCAGGGGACTAGCGCTCACCGGGGAGCTGTTTTTT
J gene: TRBJ2-2
V gene: TRBV28
D gene: TRBD2
clone size: once

CDR3 protein: CASKTDRFYGYTF
CDR3 DNA: TGTGCCAGCAAGACCGACAGGTTCTATGGCTACACCTTC
J gene: TRBJ1-2
V gene: TRBV5-4
D gene: -
clone size: -

CDR3 protein: CASSPQGGNNQPQHF
CDR3 DNA: TGTGCCAGCAGCCCTCAGGGGGGAAACAATCAGCCCCAGCATTTT
J gene: TRBJ1-5
V gene: TRBV7-2
D gene: TRBD1
clone size: -

CDR3 protein: CSGQDQESQYF
CDR3 DNA: TGCAGTGGACAGGACCAAGAGAGCCAGTACTTC
J gene: TRBJ2-5
V gene: TRBV20-1
D gene: -
clone size: -

CDR3 protein: CASSFFGNSYEQYF
CDR3 DNA: TGTGCCAGCAGTTTCTTTGGGAACTCCTACGAGCAGTACTTC
J gene: TRBJ2-7
V gene: TRBV28
D gene: -
clone size: -

CDR3 protein: CANLAGGNNEQFF
CDR3 DNA: TGTGCCAACCTAGCGGGAGGGAACAATGAGCAGTTCTTC
J gene: TRBJ2-1
V gene: TRBV27
D gene: TRBD2
clone size: once

CDR3 protein: CASSLSGQGARVYEQYF
CDR3 DNA: TGTGCCAGCAGTTTATCGGGACAGGGGGCCCGGGTCTACGAGCAGTACTTC
J gene: TRBJ2-7
V gene: TRBV27
D gene: TRBD1
clone size: -

CDR3 protein: CASSYSIDTEAFF
CDR3 DNA: TGTGCCAGCAGTTACTCGATAGACACTGAAGCTTTCTTT
J gene: TRBJ1-1
V gene: TRBV6-5
D gene: -
clone size: -

CDR3 protein: CASSQRQKETQYF
CDR3 DNA: TGCGCCAGCAGCCAGAGGCAGAAAGAGACCCAGTACTTC
J gene: TRBJ2-5
V gene: TRBV4-1
D gene: -
clone size: -

CDR3 protein: CASSQGTASGQETQYF
CDR3 DNA: TGCGCCAGCAGCCAAGGGACAGCGAGCGGGCAAGAGACCCAGTACTTC
J gene: TRBJ2-5
V gene: TRBV4-3
D gene: -
clone size: many